This TCR beta chain is from a study of PD-L1 blockade in urothelial cancer. The CDR3 loop spans 16 amino acids. From germline, CDR1 is SGHRS and CDR2 YFSETQ. V was clipped by 0 bases and J by 5 bases; unmatched bases: 7. Assay: immunoSEQ multiplex PCR; the TCRdb copy retains only in-frame clones and omits some. The sample holds tens of thousands of clones; 84% are singletons and the top ten take about a tenth. Time point defined: pretreatment peripheral blood. V usage is TRBV5-1 and J usage is TRBJ2-5; 10 nucleotides match TRBD1. This material consisted of PBMCs, taken around atezolizumab (anti-PD-L1) treatment. This receptor was identified in a woman between 70 and 85 years old with urothelial cancer. CDR3 bases: TGCGCCAGCAGCTTGGGGGGACAGGGGTTCGGTGAGACCCAGTACTTC. Its protein is CASSLGGQGFGETQYF.